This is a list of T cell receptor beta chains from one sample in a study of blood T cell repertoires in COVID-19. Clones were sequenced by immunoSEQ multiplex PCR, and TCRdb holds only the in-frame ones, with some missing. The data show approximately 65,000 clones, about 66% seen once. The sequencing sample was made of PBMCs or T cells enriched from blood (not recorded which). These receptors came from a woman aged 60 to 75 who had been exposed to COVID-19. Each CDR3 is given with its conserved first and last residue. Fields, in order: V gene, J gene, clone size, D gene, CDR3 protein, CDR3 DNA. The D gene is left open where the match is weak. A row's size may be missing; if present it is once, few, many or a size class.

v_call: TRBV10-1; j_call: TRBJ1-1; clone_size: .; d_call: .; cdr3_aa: CASSVFKGGTEAFF; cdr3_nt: TGCGCCAGCAGTGTCTTTAAGGGGGGGACTGAAGCTTTCTTT
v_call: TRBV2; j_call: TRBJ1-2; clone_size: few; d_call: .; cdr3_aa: CASSGFQGSYGYTF; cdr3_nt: TGTGCCAGCAGTGGGTTCCAGGGGAGCTATGGCTACACCTTC
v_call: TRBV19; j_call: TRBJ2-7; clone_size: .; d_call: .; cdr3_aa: CASSRASEAYEQYF; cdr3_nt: TGTGCCAGTAGTAGAGCTAGCGAGGCCTACGAGCAGTACTTC
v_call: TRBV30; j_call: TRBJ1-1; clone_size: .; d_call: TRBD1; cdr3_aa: CAWGQGMPEAFF; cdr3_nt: TGTGCCTGGGGACAGGGAATGCCTGAAGCTTTCTTT
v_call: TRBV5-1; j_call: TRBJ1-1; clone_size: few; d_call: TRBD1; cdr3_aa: CASSLGAQGGTEAFF; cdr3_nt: TGCGCCAGCAGCTTGGGGGCGCAGGGGGGAACTGAAGCTTTCTTT
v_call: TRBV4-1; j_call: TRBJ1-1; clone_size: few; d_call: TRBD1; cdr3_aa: CASSFQGAEDTEAFF; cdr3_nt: TGCGCCAGCAGCTTTCAGGGGGCGGAGGACACTGAAGCTTTCTTT
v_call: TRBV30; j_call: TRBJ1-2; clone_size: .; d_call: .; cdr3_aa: CAWSDRAGYGYTF; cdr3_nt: TGTGCCTGGAGTGATAGGGCAGGGTATGGCTACACCTTC
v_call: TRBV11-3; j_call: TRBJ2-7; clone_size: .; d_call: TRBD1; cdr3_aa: CASSPGQGPLYF; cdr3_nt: TGTGCCAGCAGCCCGGGACAGGGGCCTTTGTACTTC
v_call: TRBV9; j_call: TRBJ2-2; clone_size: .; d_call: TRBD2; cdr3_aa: CASSVGLPGGPGTGELFF; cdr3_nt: TGTGCCAGCAGCGTAGGGCTACCGGGAGGGCCGGGCACCGGGGAGCTGTTTTTT
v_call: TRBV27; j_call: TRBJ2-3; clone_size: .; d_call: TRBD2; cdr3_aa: CASRVQFTRLAGQYF; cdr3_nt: TGTGCCAGCAGAGTCCAGTTTACCCGACTAGCAGGGCAGTATTTT
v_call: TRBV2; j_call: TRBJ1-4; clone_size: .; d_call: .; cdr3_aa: CASTRVSEKLFF; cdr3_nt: TGTGCCAGCACCAGGGTGTCCGAAAAACTGTTTTTT
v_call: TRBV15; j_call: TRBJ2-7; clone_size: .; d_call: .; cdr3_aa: CATSRGGGEAKGEQYF; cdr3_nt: TGTGCCACCAGCAGAGGAGGTGGGGAGGCCAAGGGCGAGCAGTACTTC
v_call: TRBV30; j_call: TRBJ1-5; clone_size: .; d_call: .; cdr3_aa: CAWSVGGDQPQHF; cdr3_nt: TGTGCCTGGAGTGTTGGAGGAGATCAGCCCCAGCATTTT
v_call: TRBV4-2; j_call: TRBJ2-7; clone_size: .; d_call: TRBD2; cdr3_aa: CASSQDPSGVYEQYF; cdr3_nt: TGTGCCAGCAGCCAAGATCCCAGCGGGGTCTACGAGCAGTACTTC
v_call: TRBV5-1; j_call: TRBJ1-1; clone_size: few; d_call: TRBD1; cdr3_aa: CASSWGQSMNTEAFF; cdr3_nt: TGCGCCAGCAGCTGGGGACAGAGTATGAACACTGAAGCTTTCTTT
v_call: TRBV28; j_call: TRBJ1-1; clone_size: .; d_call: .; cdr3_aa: CASRRRNRVTEAFF; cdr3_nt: TGTGCCAGCAGGCGCCGAAACAGGGTGACTGAAGCTTTCTTT
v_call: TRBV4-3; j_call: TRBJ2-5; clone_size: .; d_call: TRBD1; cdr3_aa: CASSQDLPGTGSQETQYF; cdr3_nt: TGCGCCAGCAGCCAAGACTTACCCGGGACAGGATCTCAAGAGACCCAGTACTTC
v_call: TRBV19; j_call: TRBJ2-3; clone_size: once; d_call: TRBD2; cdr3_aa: CASSGTSSSRDTQYF; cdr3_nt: TGTGCCAGTAGCGGGACTAGCAGCTCGAGGGATACGCAGTATTTT
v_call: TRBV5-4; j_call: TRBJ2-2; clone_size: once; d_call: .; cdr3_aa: CASSLGQTTGELFF; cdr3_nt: TGTGCCAGCAGCTTGGGACAGACTACCGGGGAGCTGTTTTTT
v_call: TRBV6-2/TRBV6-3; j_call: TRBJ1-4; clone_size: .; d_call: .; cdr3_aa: CASSGLQVFNRYGEKLFF; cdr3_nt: TGTGCCAGCAGTGGACTACAGGTTTTTAACAGGTATGGTGAAAAACTGTTTTTT
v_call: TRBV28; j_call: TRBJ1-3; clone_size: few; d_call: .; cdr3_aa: CASSLENGNTIYF; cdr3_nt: TGTGCCAGCAGTTTAGAGAATGGAAACACCATATATTTT